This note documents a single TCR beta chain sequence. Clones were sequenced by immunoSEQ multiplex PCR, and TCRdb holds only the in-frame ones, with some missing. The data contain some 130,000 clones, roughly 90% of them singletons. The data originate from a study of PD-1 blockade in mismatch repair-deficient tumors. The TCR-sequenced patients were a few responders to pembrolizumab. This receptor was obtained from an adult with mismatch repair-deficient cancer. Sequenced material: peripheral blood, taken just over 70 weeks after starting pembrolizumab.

CDR3 region: CASSPPGRTYNEQFF. CDR3 coding DNA: TGTGCCAGCAGCCCCCCGGGACGGACTTACAATGAGCAGTTCTTC. The chain links TRBV7-2 to TRBJ2-1; possibly TRBD1 or TRBD2 for D (5 bases each). Germline CDR1 and CDR2: SGHTA and FQGNSA. V lost 5 bases, J lost 4 bases, and 15 bases lay in between. This CDR3 has 15 residues.